This TCR beta chain was captured in a study of T-cell memory formation after mild COVID-19. TCRdb used MiXCR to reprocess the 5' RACE reads, holding one entry per CDR3 protein. The sample comprises under 650,000 distinct CDR3 sequences, about a sixth of which are singletons, and around 12% rests with the top ten. This CDR3 comprises 11 residues. Germline V gene data show CDR1 as DFQATT and CDR2 as SNEGSKA (reference sequence). Trimming left V 1 base short and J 9 bases short, with 7 bases between. This clonotype was seen a few times. Sample: PBMCs or a T cell subset sorted from them (not recorded which). V and J are TRBV20-1 and TRBJ1-5; the D gene is possibly TRBD1 (5 bases). The TCR comes from an adult woman who had mild COVID-19 (a few samples of this study predate the infection). Cell type and time point are not known. The CDR3 reads CSARGDGPQHF. The CDR3 DNA reads TGCAGTGCTAGAGGGGACGGGCCCCAGCATTTT.